A selection of T cell receptor beta chains follows, all from one sample in a study of T cell repertoires in cytomegalovirus infection. TCRdb re-called the reads through MiXCR, storing one row per CDR3 protein. In the table there are 65,000 to 90,000 distinct CDR3 sequences, 3.7% of which are singletons. Material for sequencing was PBMCs. The source is a human donor in good health (CMV status not recorded). Some clones in this sample may be carry-over from other donors' samples. Both conserved end residues are part of each CDR3. The D gene is left open where the match is weak. The size entry is marked missing in some rows and otherwise reads once, few, many or a size class.

many,.,TRBJ1-5,TRBV20-1,CSASRQHSNQPQHF,TGCAGTGCTAGTAGGCAGCATAGCAATCAGCCCCAGCATTTT
many,TRBD1,TRBJ1-2,TRBV4-3,CASSQGTGIIGGYTF,TGCGCCAGCAGCCAGGGGACAGGGATCATTGGTGGCTACACCTTC
many,TRBD2,TRBJ2-5,TRBV28,CASSYPISGGETQYF,TGTGCCAGCAGTTACCCCATCTCGGGGGGAGAGACCCAGTACTTC
many,.,TRBJ1-1,TRBV7-2,CASSLRGRTEAFF,TGTGCCAGCAGCTTACGGGGGCGAACTGAAGCTTTCTTT
.,TRBD1,TRBJ2-1,TRBV28,CASSHGQASSYKEQFF,TGTGCCAGCAGTCACGGACAGGCCAGCTCCTACAAGGAGCAGTTTTTC
many,.,TRBJ2-5,TRBV7-6,CASSFEGGSKTQYF,TGTGCCAGCAGCTTTGAGGGGGGGTCCAAGACCCAGTACTTC
many,TRBD2,TRBJ2-1,TRBV7-2,CASSPAGGGVYNEQFF,TGTGCCAGCAGCCCCGCAGGCGGGGGAGTTTACAATGAGCAGTTCTTC
many,.,TRBJ2-1,TRBV7-6,CASSLARLFPPLVDEQFF,TGTGCCAGCAGCTTAGCGCGCCTATTCCCCCCACTAGTTGATGAGCAGTTCTTC
many,.,TRBJ2-3,TRBV3-1,CASSQENQGSTQYF,TGTGCCAGCAGCCAGGAAAACCAGGGGAGTACGCAGTATTTT
many,.,TRBJ1-3,TRBV12-3/TRBV12-4,CASSPHGGNTIYF,TGTGCCAGCAGCCCGCATGGGGGAAACACCATATATTTT
many,.,TRBJ1-2,TRBV6-6,CASRIGFYGYTF,TGTGCCAGCAGGATCGGGTTCTATGGCTACACCTTC
many,.,TRBJ1-3,TRBV12-3/TRBV12-4,CASSLALSGSSGNTIYF,TGTGCCAGCAGTTTAGCGCTATCTGGCTCCTCTGGAAACACCATATATTTT
many,TRBD1,TRBJ1-1,TRBV19,CASSIGYRGPNTEAFF,TGTGCCAGTAGTATTGGGTACAGGGGGCCAAACACTGAAGCTTTCTTT
many,.,TRBJ2-3,TRBV24-1,CATSEGRDTQYF,TGTGCCACCAGCGAGGGTCGGGATACGCAGTATTTT
many,TRBD1,TRBJ2-7,TRBV19,CATEGQGLGEQYF,TGTGCCACCGAGGGACAGGGGCTTGGGGAGCAGTACTTC
many,.,TRBJ2-3,TRBV7-8,CASVGKPFGDTQYF,TGTGCCAGCGTGGGTAAGCCATTCGGAGATACGCAGTATTTT
few,.,TRBJ2-1,TRBV7-9,CASSRLALLSEGNEQFF,TGTGCCAGCAGCCGACTGGCACTGCTGAGCGAAGGCAATGAGCAGTTCTTC
many,.,TRBJ2-1,TRBV6-1,CASSRPYNEQFF,TGTGCCAGCAGTCGCCCCTACAATGAGCAGTTCTTC
many,.,TRBJ1-1,TRBV28,CASRRPVMNTEAFF,TGTGCCAGCAGAAGACCAGTAATGAACACTGAAGCTTTCTTT
many,TRBD1,TRBJ2-1,TRBV15,CATSRDHGGPGGNEQFF,TGTGCCACCAGCAGAGATCACGGCGGACCAGGGGGCAATGAGCAGTTCTTC
many,TRBD2,TRBJ2-3,TRBV27,CASSLVAGGTDTQYF,TGTGCCAGCAGTTTGGTTGCGGGGGGCACAGATACGCAGTATTTT
many,.,TRBJ1-1,TRBV27,CASSPLGEIMNTEAFF,TGTGCCAGCTCACCACTCGGGGAAATTATGAACACTGAAGCTTTCTTT
many,.,TRBJ2-1,TRBV7-9,CASSSSSGRARRDEQFF,TGTGCCAGCAGCTCGTCTTCTGGGCGGGCTCGAAGGGATGAGCAGTTCTTC
many,TRBD2,TRBJ2-3,TRBV7-2,CASSLRRGVTQYF,TGTGCCAGCAGCCTAAGGCGGGGGGTTACGCAGTATTTT
many,.,TRBJ1-2,TRBV7-8,CASVPNVVRGWGYGYTF,TGTGCCAGCGTCCCCAATGTTGTACGGGGATGGGGCTATGGCTACACCTTC
many,.,TRBJ2-1,TRBV4-2,CASSLHGFPSEQFF,TGTGCCAGCAGCCTTCATGGTTTCCCCAGTGAGCAGTTCTTC
many,.,TRBJ2-3,TRBV7-3,CASSFLGGTQYF,TGTGCCAGCAGCTTCTTAGGAGGGACGCAGTATTTT
many,.,TRBJ1-1,TRBV19,CASIGRMNTEAFF,TGTGCCAGTATAGGACGGATGAACACTGAAGCTTTCTTT
many,.,TRBJ1-6,TRBV4-1,CASSQWPPWGDSNSPLHF,TGCGCCAGCAGCCAATGGCCCCCCTGGGGGGATAGTAATTCACCCCTCCACTTT
many,.,TRBJ1-1,TRBV12-3/TRBV12-4,CASSLVIYTEAFF,TGTGCCAGCAGTTTAGTTATATACACTGAAGCTTTCTTT
many,.,TRBJ1-5,TRBV7-6,CASSPTVGTAQHF,TGTGCCAGCAGCCCAACCGTCGGGACGGCCCAGCATTTT
many,.,TRBJ1-4,TRBV7-2,CASSLGGTPNEKLFF,TGTGCCAGCAGCTTAGGAGGGACACCGAATGAAAAACTGTTTTTT
many,TRBD1,TRBJ2-2,TRBV6-5,CASSYRGPGQGAGELFF,TGTGCCAGCAGTTACCGGGGACCCGGACAGGGCGCCGGGGAGCTGTTTTTT
many,TRBD2,TRBJ2-3,TRBV7-9,CASNRRGSGGASTQYF,TGTGCCAGCAACCGTCGTGGGAGCGGGGGGGCTTCGACGCAGTATTTT
many,.,TRBJ1-1,TRBV6-2/TRBV6-3,CASSTQGGTEAFF,TGTGCCAGCAGCACGCAAGGGGGCACTGAAGCTTTCTTT
many,.,TRBJ1-1,TRBV20-1,CSARKKGPEAFF,TGCAGTGCTAGAAAGAAGGGGCCTGAAGCTTTCTTT
many,TRBD1,TRBJ2-7,TRBV12-3/TRBV12-4,CASNPRDSYEQYF,TGTGCCAGCAATCCGAGGGACAGCTACGAGCAGTACTTC
many,.,TRBJ1-5,TRBV10-1,CASSDGAGQPQHF,TGCGCCAGCAGTGATGGGGCTGGTCAGCCCCAGCATTTT
many,TRBD1,TRBJ2-3,TRBV20-1,CSASKQGAGDTQYF,TGCAGTGCTAGTAAACAGGGGGCCGGAGATACGCAGTATTTT
many,.,TRBJ1-2,TRBV14,CASSPGQNLYGYTF,TGTGCCAGCAGCCCAGGGCAGAACCTCTATGGCTACACCTTC
many,.,TRBJ1-3,TRBV7-8,CASSSHRTVISGNTIYF,TGTGCCAGCAGCTCGCACAGGACAGTGATCTCTGGAAACACCATATATTTT
many,.,TRBJ2-5,TRBV7-9,CASSSDYMYQETQYF,TGTGCCAGCAGCTCGGACTACATGTACCAAGAGACCCAGTACTTC
many,.,TRBJ2-2,TRBV7-9,CASSRLDGTIGRELFF,TGTGCCAGCAGCCGTTTGGACGGGACAATAGGCCGGGAGCTGTTTTTT